The TCR beta chain under discussion was sequenced for a study of T cells in Graves' hyperthyroidism and ophthalmopathy. Findings and limits, study-wide: In validation, the model predicted ophthalmopathy. These predictions came a median roughly 6.5 months before onset. In the blood, most expanded thyroid clonotypes above 0.001 appeared as well.

There are 19 residues in the CDR3. V lost 3 bases to trimming and J lost 2 bases; unmatched junction nucleotides: 10. CDR1 is SGHTA, CDR2 FQGTGA, per germline. The source material, RNA transcripts, was used to amplify TCR beta CDR3 regions. Initially, a first-round RT-PCR of the TCR CDR3 employed the HTBI primer set. One entry per CDR3 protein results from TCRdb running MiXCR on the multiplex PCR reads. The top ten hold roughly 8.3% of the sample, which has about 360,000 distinct CDR3 sequences, roughly an eighth seen once. Worth noting for this clonotype: Its antigen is unknown.

An absence of ophthalmopathy progression within 18 months meant stable Graves' hyperthyroidism. The TCR originated in a woman younger than 35 with Graves' hyperthyroidism. The rearrangement links TRBV7-3 to TRBJ2-6, with TRBD1 matching over 10 bases. The sequencing input was blood. The CDR3 DNA reads TGTGCCAGCAGCTTGGAGCCGGGACAGGGGATCGCTGGGGCCAACGTCCTGACTTTC. Protein product: CASSLEPGQGIAGANVLTF.